These 26 T cell receptor beta chains originate from one sample sequenced in a study of sequential checkpoint blockade in melanoma. Sequenced by immunoSEQ multiplex PCR; TCRdb stores in-frame clones only, minus some. The sample lists about 20,000 clones, 65% to 90% occurring once. As to treatment: randomized to nivolumab then ipilimumab (arm A) or the reverse (arm B). Sequenced material: CD8+ T cells sorted from blood (inferred from file names), taken from a patient given nivolumab and ipilimumab in sequence. The receptor source for this set is a human donor with melanoma.

The chain employs TRBV6-5 and TRBJ2-7; 11 bases are shared with TRBD1. J lost 4 bases, V lost 4 bases, and 9 bases had no gene match. Germline CDR1 MNHEY, CDR2 SVGAGI. The CDR3 covers 16 residues. The CDR3 DNA sequence: TGTGCCAGCAGTTCACCCCCGGGACAGGGGGTTTACGAGCAGTACTTC. Encoded protein: CASSSPPGQGVYEQYF.

The rearrangement joins TRBV7-8 to TRBJ1-1; a weak D match, TRBD1 (5 bases). The germline CDR1 and CDR2 sequences are SGHVS and FQNEAQ. The CDR3 length is 13 residues. Trimming pared 1 base from V and 7 bases from J, leaving 10 bases between. The DNA of the CDR3 is TGTGCCAGCAGCTTAGGGACACCGTATGAAGCTTTCTTT. As protein: CASSLGTPYEAFF.

This clone was observed a few times. This sequence joins TRBV4-2 and TRBJ1-5, with D perhaps matching TRBD1 (6 bases). V was shortened by 2 bases and J by 4 bases, with 15 bases between the two germline ends. There are 16 residues in the CDR3. CDR1 and CDR2 (germline): LGHNA, YNFKEQ. The DNA for the CDR3 is TGTGCCAGCAGCCAACTGGGAACAGGGCCTAATCAGCCCCAGCATTTT. This sequence encodes CASSQLGTGPNQPQHF.

This clone occurred a few times. The chain links TRBV27 to TRBJ1-1; TRBD1 matches at 8 bases. This CDR3 is built from 14 residues. V trimming: 6 bases; J trimming: 1 base; junction bases outside the gene matches: 4. Germline V gene lookup returns CDR1 MNHEY and CDR2 SMNVEV (reference sequence). CDR3 in amino acids: CASSPGQGNTEAFF. CDR3 sequence (DNA): TGTGCCAGCAGCCCTGGACAGGGGAACACTGAAGCTTTCTTT.

The V call is TRBV19, the J call TRBJ1-1; tentatively, D is TRBD1 (6 bases). This CDR3 is built from 12 residues. Germline V gene lookup returns CDR1 LNHDA and CDR2 SQIVND (reference sequence). Trimming cost V 11 bases and J 7 bases, with 17 bases left between them. In DNA form, the CDR3 reads TGTGCCTGCCAGTTGGGGGCAGGTGAAGCTTTCTTT. It codes for CACQLGAGEAFF.

V gene TRBV10-1 combines with J gene TRBJ2-6; D perhaps matches TRBD2 (6 bases). The germline V gene encodes CDR1 WNHNN and CDR2 SYGVQD (reference sequence). This CDR3 is built from 15 residues. V lost 3 bases to trimming and J lost 4 bases, with 10 bases between them. DNA for the CDR3: TGCGCCAGCAGTGATGGGGGGAAAGGGGCCAACGTCCTGACTTTC. This codes for CASSDGGKGANVLTF.

This clone was observed a single time. Here the CDR3 reads CASSLDVAGRSGNTIYF. Written as DNA, the CDR3 is TGCGCCAGCAGCTTGGATGTTGCGGGGCGTTCTGGAAACACCATATATTTT. The chain combines TRBV5-1 with TRBJ1-3; possible D gene TRBD1, 5 bases. CDR1 and CDR2 from the germline V gene are SGHRS and YFSETQ. There are 17 residues in the CDR3. The germline V and J ends were trimmed by 0 bases and 1 base, with 14 bases remaining between them. Filled out from reference TRBV5-1 and TRBJ1-3, the complete variable domain reads KAGVTQTPRYLIKTRGQQVTLSCSPISGHRSVSWYQQTPGQGLQFLFEYFSETQRNKGNFPGRFSGRQFSNSRSEMNVSTLELGDSALYLCASSLDVAGRSGNTIYFGEGSWLTVV.

This clone was counted a single time. The rearrangement joins TRBV19 to TRBJ1-5; 10 nucleotides align to TRBD1. The germline V gene has CDR1 LNHDA and CDR2 SQIVND (reference sequence). The CDR3 loop spans 15 amino acids. The J segment lost 2 bases and the V segment lost 5 bases, leaving 3 bases of the junction unmatched. The CDR3: CASSWTGGGNQPQHF. The CDR3 nucleotides are TGTGCCAGTAGTTGGACAGGGGGAGGCAATCAGCCCCAGCATTTT.

The chain couples TRBV10-1 to TRBJ2-1; D unclear. This CDR3 comprises 13 residues. Trimming pared 4 bases from V and 7 bases from J, leaving 11 bases between. The germline gives CDR1 WNHNN, CDR2 SYGVQD (reference sequence). This chain's CDR3 is CASSVGARNEQFF. The CDR3, as DNA: TGCGCCAGCAGTGTAGGCGCGCGGAATGAGCAGTTCTTC.

The rearrangement joins TRBV28 to TRBJ1-2; TRBD1 aligns across 8 bases. This CDR3 has 13 residues. Germline CDR1 MDHEN, CDR2 SYDVKM. V was pared by 5 bases and J by 4 bases, with 3 bases of the junction left unmatched. Here the CDR3 DNA reads TGTGCCAGCAGTCAGGACAGGGCCTATGGCTACACCTTC. Translating gives CASSQDRAYGYTF.

The gene calls are TRBV7-8 and TRBJ1-2; tentatively, D is TRBD1 (5 bases). CDR1 and CDR2 (germline): SGHVS, FQNEAQ. There are 11 residues in the CDR3. V shed 11 bases and J shed 2 bases, with 9 bases lying between them. The CDR3 spells CAARQNYGYTF. The CDR3, as DNA: TGTGCCGCAAGACAGAACTATGGCTACACCTTC.

The J gene is TRBJ2-7, the V gene TRBV5-1, with 9 bases aligning to TRBD1. Trimming took 5 bases from V and 5 from J; bases not matched to a gene: 8. Germline CDR1 and CDR2: SGHRS and YFSETQ. The CDR3 covers 14 residues. CDR3 sequence: CASSLDRGSDEQYF. The CDR3 DNA reads TGCGCCAGCAGTCTGGACAGGGGATCCGACGAGCAGTACTTC.

This chain joins TRBV2 and TRBJ1-4, with no clear D. Per the germline V gene, CDR1 is SNHLY and CDR2 is FYNNEI. The CDR3 has 14 amino acids. V lost 8 bases, J lost 0 bases, and 10 bases lay in between. The CDR3 reads CASGPFATNEKLFF. CDR3 DNA sequence: TGTGCCAGCGGCCCTTTTGCAACTAATGAAAAACTGTTTTTT.

The chain links TRBV7-9 to TRBJ2-7; 11 bases line up with TRBD2. The CDR3 is 17 amino acids. Per germline, CDR1 SEHNR and CDR2 FQNEAQ (reference sequence). With 4 bases clipped from V and 0 bases from J, the junction kept 8 bases outside the gene matches. Here the CDR3 DNA reads TGTGCCAGCAGCTACCCCTGGGGGACTAGCGGCTCCTACGAGCAGTACTTC. Its protein product is CASSYPWGTSGSYEQYF.

The table lists this clone with a few counts. The V gene is TRBV12-5, the J gene TRBJ2-6; 11 bases are a match to TRBD1. The J segment lost 2 bases and the V segment lost 3 bases, leaving 9 bases of the junction unmatched. The CDR3 is made up of 19 amino acids. CDR1 is LGHNT and CDR2 is FRNRAP in the germline V gene. The CDR3 sequence is CASGFLEGQGAPGANVLTF. CDR3 in DNA: TGTGCTAGTGGTTTTTTGGAAGGACAGGGGGCCCCTGGGGCCAACGTCCTGACTTTC. Drawing the rest from reference TRBV12-5 and TRBJ2-6, the complete variable domain is DARVTQTPRHKVTEMGQEVTMRCQPILGHNTVFWYRQTMMQGLELLAYFRNRAPLDDSGMPKDRFSAEMPDATLATLKIQPSEPRDSAVYFCASGFLEGQGAPGANVLTFGAGSRLTVL.

This rearrangement joins TRBV19 to TRBJ2-3; 9 nucleotides line up with TRBD2. Germline trimming cut 8 bases from V and 2 bases from J; bases unmatched to any gene: 8. This CDR3 comprises 15 residues. The germline CDR1 and CDR2 sequences are LNHDA and SQIVND (reference sequence). CDR3 sequence reads: CASGKLAGYTDTQYF. The CDR3 nucleotides read TGTGCCAGTGGAAAGCTAGCGGGGTACACAGATACGCAGTATTTT.

This chain connects TRBV6-6 to TRBJ2-3, with D possibly TRBD1 on 5 matching bases. Trimming cost V 5 bases and J 2 bases, with 11 bases left between them. Per the germline V gene, CDR1 is MNHNY and CDR2 is SVGAGI (reference sequence). The CDR3 extends over 14 amino acids. Here the CDR3 reads CASSGQGSTDTQYF. As DNA, the CDR3 is TGTGCCAGCAGTGGGCAGGGTTCCACAGATACGCAGTATTTT.

The chain links TRBV9 to TRBJ2-2; 9 nucleotides line up with TRBD1. Germline CDR1 reads SGDLS; CDR2 reads YYNGEE. The CDR3 runs 16 residues. J gave up 6 bases and V 3 bases, and 9 bases lay outside the gene matches. CDR3 DNA: TGTGCCAGCAGCGACGCCGGGACAGGGAGGGCCGGGGAGCTGTTTTTT. This encodes CASSDAGTGRAGELFF.

The table lists this clone with a count of one. The chain combines TRBV19 with TRBJ2-7, with 12 bases lining up with TRBD2. The length of the CDR3 is 15 residues. After removal of 1 base from V and 3 bases from J, the junction contained 1 base not matched to a gene. Germline loops: CDR1 LNHDA, CDR2 SQIVND (reference sequence). This CDR3 is CASSIAGLAGYEQYF. Here the CDR3 DNA reads TGTGCCAGTAGTATAGCGGGACTAGCGGGCTACGAGCAGTACTTC.

The rearrangement joins TRBV6-1 to TRBJ2-7, with 7 nucleotides matching TRBD1. Germline CDR1 MNHNS, CDR2 SASEGT. V dropped 0 bases and J dropped 3; count of bases not matched to a gene: 11. The CDR3 runs to 17 residues. CDR3 sequence: CASSEALDRKSSYEQYF. The DNA of the CDR3 is TGTGCCAGCAGTGAAGCTCTGGACAGGAAATCTAGCTACGAGCAGTACTTC.

The chain is built from TRBV7-9 and TRBJ1-2; perhaps TRBD1 as D (5 bases). The V gene lost 3 bases and the J gene lost 2 bases, with 7 bases spanning the gap. Germline V lookup: CDR1 SEHNR, CDR2 FQNEAQ (reference sequence). The CDR3 sequence is 13 residues long. The CDR3 is CASSLGGNYGYTF. DNA of the CDR3: TGTGCCAGCAGCTTGGGGGGGAACTATGGCTACACCTTC.

The CDR3 DNA reads TGTGCCAGCAGTTATGGGCCATGGGATGGCTACACCTTC. It is translated as CASSYGPWDGYTF. This chain connects TRBV27 to TRBJ1-2; D is unresolved. From germline, CDR1 is MNHEY and CDR2 SMNVEV (reference sequence). V shed 4 bases and J shed 6 bases, with 12 bases lying between them. The CDR3 totals 13 residues.

The gene calls are TRBV6-1 and TRBJ2-7; perhaps TRBD2 as D (7 bases). The CDR3 covers 14 residues. V was clipped by 5 bases and J by 4 bases, with 15 bases between them. Germline V gene lookup returns CDR1 MNHNS and CDR2 SASEGT. The CDR3 DNA follows: TGTGCCAGCAGTTTGCGGGGGCCAGGTTACGAGCAGTACTTC. It codes for CASSLRGPGYEQYF.

DNA for the CDR3: TGTGCCAGTAGTATAACCCTGGGACAGGAAGCTTTCTTT. It is translated as CASSITLGQEAFF. This rearrangement joins TRBV19 to TRBJ1-1, with 7 bases identical to TRBD1. Germline CDR1 reads LNHDA; CDR2 reads SQIVND (reference sequence). There are 13 residues in the CDR3. V gave up 2 bases and J gave up 8 bases; unmatched junction bases: 5.

In nucleotides, the CDR3 is TGTGCCAGCAGCTTCAGCCCGACTAGCGGGGGCTCCTACGAGCAGTACTTC. Translation gives CASSFSPTSGGSYEQYF. The rearrangement links TRBV7-9 to TRBJ2-7, with 12 bases matching TRBD2. V trimming: 3 bases; J trimming: 0 bases; junction bases outside the gene matches: 6. The length of the CDR3 is 17 residues. Germline-derived CDR1 and CDR2 are SEHNR and FQNEAQ (reference sequence).

The genes are TRBV6-1 and TRBJ2-3; 7 nucleotides align to TRBD1. The CDR3 runs to 11 residues. The germline V gene encodes CDR1 MNHNS and CDR2 SASEGT. The V gene end was trimmed by 6 bases and the J gene end by 6 bases; junction bases not matched to a gene: 0. CDR3 bases: TGTGCCAGCAGGGACAGGGATACGCAGTATTTT. It codes for CASRDRDTQYF.